This is a list of T cell receptor beta chains from one sample in a study of OX40 agonist ivuxolimab in advanced cancers. Sequencing used immunoSEQ multiplex PCR; TCRdb keeps in-frame clones, though not all of them. The table shows more than 60,000 clones, with roughly 87% occurring only once. The sequenced sample was CD4+ or CD8+ T cells sorted from blood, obtained in a trial of the OX40 agonist ivuxolimab. Receptor source: an adult with an advanced solid tumor such as melanoma, head and neck, liver or kidney cancer. Each CDR3 is given with its conserved first and last residue. Fields, in order: J gene, V gene, D gene, clone size, CDR3 DNA, CDR3 protein. The D gene is left open where the match is weak. Clone size is given for some rows only: seen once, a few or many times, or a class if the clone is expanded.

>TRBJ1-1|TRBV28|-|-
TGTGCCAGCACCCCGGTAGAGATCACTGAAGCTTTCTTT
CASTPVEITEAFF
>TRBJ2-5|TRBV7-2|-|-
TGTGCCAGCAGGCCACCAGGGTTGCAAGAGACCCAGTACTTC
CASRPPGLQETQYF
>TRBJ2-1|TRBV27|TRBD2|-
TGTGCCAGCCGACTAGCGGTGAGCTCCTACAATGAGCAGTTCTTC
CASRLAVSSYNEQFF
>TRBJ2-5|TRBV11-2|-|-
TGTGCCAGCAGCTTGGGGGCGGAGACCCAGTACTTC
CASSLGAETQYF
>TRBJ2-4|TRBV2|-|-
TGTGCCAGCAGTGGCCCCGGAAGGAACATTCAGTACTTC
CASSGPGRNIQYF
>TRBJ2-2|TRBV5-1|-|-
TGCGCCAGCAGCTTGGCATACAGTTACACCGGGGAGCTGTTTTTT
CASSLAYSYTGELFF
>TRBJ2-1|TRBV9|TRBD2|-
TGTGCCAGCAGCTCGGGACTAGCGCTTGGGGGAGAGCAGTTCTTC
CASSSGLALGGEQFF
>TRBJ1-2|TRBV11-1|-|-
TGTGCCAGCAGCCCTTGGGGGGGCAGTGGCTACACCTTC
CASSPWGGSGYTF
>TRBJ1-4|TRBV6-4|-|-
TGTGCCAGCAGTGACTGGGGAATCGGTAATGAAAAACTGTTTTTT
CASSDWGIGNEKLFF
>TRBJ1-4|TRBV5-1|-|-
TGCGCCAGCAGCTTGGCTTCGGGGGGAGATGAAAAACTGTTTTTT
CASSLASGGDEKLFF
>TRBJ1-5|TRBV6-5|-|-
TGTGCCAGCAGAAAGACAGGTTATAGCAATCAGCCCCAGCATTTT
CASRKTGYSNQPQHF
>TRBJ1-1|TRBV5-1|TRBD1|-
TGCGCCAGCAGCGAGGGACAGTTCATGAACACTGAAGCTTTCTTT
CASSEGQFMNTEAFF
>TRBJ1-2|TRBV27|-|once
TGTGCCAGCAGTTCGGGGGCCAACTATGGCTACACCTTC
CASSSGANYGYTF
>TRBJ2-7|TRBV11-3|-|-
TGTGCCAGCAGCTTAGAAGGCCGGGCCGACTACGAGCAGTACTTC
CASSLEGRADYEQYF
>TRBJ1-5|TRBV18|-|-
TGTGCCAGCTCCCCCAACAGGGACGGTCAGCCCCAGCATTTT
CASSPNRDGQPQHF
>TRBJ2-5|TRBV5-4|-|-
TGTGCCAGCAGCTTCGAAGCGGTGGGAGTGGGAGAGACCCAGTACTTC
CASSFEAVGVGETQYF
>TRBJ1-2|TRBV7-2|-|-
TGTGCCAGCAGCCAACAGTCAGGGGATGGCTACACCTTC
CASSQQSGDGYTF
>TRBJ2-2|TRBV10-3|-|-
TGTGCCATCAGTGAGGAGCGGGTCGGCGCCGGGGAGCTGTTTTTT
CAISEERVGAGELFF
>TRBJ2-2|TRBV9|-|-
TGTGCCAGCCGAGGGGACGGGGAGCTGTTTTTT
CASRGDGELFF
>TRBJ2-5|TRBV11-2|-|few
TGTGCCAGCAGCTTAGATCGGGGCGGAGAAAGGGAGACCCAGTACTTC
CASSLDRGGERETQYF
>TRBJ1-1|TRBV9|-|-
TGTGCCAGCAGCGGGGCGGCAGGGGTAGGTACTGAAGCTTTCTTT
CASSGAAGVGTEAFF
>TRBJ1-1|TRBV11-3|-|-
TGTGCCAGCAGCTTAGCCTCCACAGTGAACACTGAAGCTTTCTTT
CASSLASTVNTEAFF
>TRBJ2-3|TRBV14|-|-
TGTGCCAGCAGCCAAGGTGCTAGCCCAGATACGCAGTATTTT
CASSQGASPDTQYF
>TRBJ1-1|TRBV6-6|-|-
TGTGCCAGCAGTGATTTAGGCACTGAAGCTTTCTTT
CASSDLGTEAFF
>TRBJ2-2|TRBV4-2|TRBD2|-
TGTGCCAGCAGCCCTGGACTAGCGGGAGACCCCGGGGAGCTGTTTTTT
CASSPGLAGDPGELFF
>TRBJ2-7|TRBV5-1|-|-
TGCGCCAGCAGCTTTTCGGGACTGTCCTACGAGCAGTACTTC
CASSFSGLSYEQYF
>TRBJ2-1|TRBV5-1|TRBD1|-
TGCGCCAGTACACGGGACAGGGGGGTCGATGAGCAGTTCTTC
CASTRDRGVDEQFF
>TRBJ2-7|TRBV29-1|TRBD2|-
TGCAGCATATGGACTAGCGCGCGCTACGAGCAGTACTTC
CSIWTSARYEQYF
>TRBJ1-5|TRBV9|TRBD1|-
TGTGCCAGCAGCCAGGGGGGGGACAATCAGCCCCAGCATTTT
CASSQGGDNQPQHF
>TRBJ2-4|TRBV4-2|TRBD1|-
TGTGCCAGCAGCCAAGTGTTGGACAGGGGTGACATTCAGTACTTC
CASSQVLDRGDIQYF
>TRBJ1-4|TRBV28|TRBD1|-
TGTGCCAGCAGTAGGGGACAGCGACGTGAAAAACTGTTTTTT
CASSRGQRREKLFF
>TRBJ2-7|TRBV27|-|-
TGTGCCAGCAGTTTTGGAATAGGCTACGAGCAGTACTTC
CASSFGIGYEQYF
>TRBJ2-7|TRBV14|-|-
TGTGCCAGCAGCCCCCGACTCGTCGGCGAGCAGTACTTC
CASSPRLVGEQYF
>TRBJ2-3|TRBV28|-|-
TGTGCCAGCAGCTCCCGACGAGCGGAGAGCACAGATACGCAGTATTTT
CASSSRRAESTDTQYF
>TRBJ1-6|TRBV6-5|-|-
TGTGCCAGCAGACCGGGACGGAATAATTCACCCCTCCACTTT
CASRPGRNNSPLHF
>TRBJ2-6|TRBV13|-|-
TGTGCCAGCAGCCCCCGGACCGGCAACGTCCTGACTTTC
CASSPRTGNVLTF
>TRBJ2-3|TRBV19|-|once
TGTGCCAGTAGTATAGGGGGCCTCGGCACAGATACGCAGTATTTT
CASSIGGLGTDTQYF
>TRBJ1-6|TRBV10-3|-|once
TGTGCCATCAGCACAGCTAATTCACCCCTCCACTTT
CAISTANSPLHF
>TRBJ2-7|TRBV6-5|TRBD2|-
TGTGCCAGCGGTTCTAGCGGCCCCTACGAGCAGTACTTC
CASGSSGPYEQYF
>TRBJ1-2|TRBV9|TRBD1|-
TGTGCCAGCAGCCCGCAGGGGGCGCAGGGCTACACCTTC
CASSPQGAQGYTF
>TRBJ2-1|TRBV5-8|-|-
TGTGCCAGCAGCTCAGCCCTAGCGCCTTTCCCCGAGCGGTTCTTC
CASSSALAPFPERFF
>TRBJ1-3|TRBV18|-|-
TGTGCCAGCTCACCCGCGGGGTCTTACTCTGGAAACACCATATATTTT
CASSPAGSYSGNTIYF
>TRBJ1-1|TRBV30|-|few
TGTGCCTGGAGTGGCTTTAACACTGAAGCTTTCTTT
CAWSGFNTEAFF